These 21 T cell receptor beta chains came from one sample sequenced in a study of blood T cells in healthy people across ages. Together with a sample-barcoded 5' primer, a J-beta primer mix was included in a second PCR lasting roughly 7 to 11 cycles. MiXCR was run by TCRdb on the 5' RACE reads, yielding one entry per CDR3 protein. The table has some 1.6 million distinct CDR3 sequences, about 31% seen once. The specimen was blood. The receptors come from a woman younger than 45 in good health.

The chain has TRBV10-3 and TRBJ2-3, with 12 positions matching TRBD2. The ends lost 2 bases at V and 6 bases at J; junction bases unmatched: 3. The CDR3 covers 15 residues. The germline gives CDR1 ENHRY, CDR2 SYGVKD. The DNA of the CDR3 is TGTGCCATCAGTGAGACTAGCGGGAGGTATGATACGCAGTATTTT. It encodes CAISETSGRYDTQYF.

DNA of the CDR3: TGTGCCAGCGGGGGGGCAACTAATGAAAAACTGTTTTTT. The encoded protein is CASGGATNEKLFF. The J gene is TRBJ1-4, the V gene TRBV2, with D possibly being TRBD1 (5 bases). The CDR3 loop spans 13 amino acids. Trimming left V 8 bases short and J 0 bases short, with 7 bases between. CDR1 SNHLY and CDR2 FYNNEI come from the germline V gene.

The J gene is TRBJ2-2, the V gene TRBV7-2, with D tentatively TRBD1 (6 bases). V dropped 5 bases and J dropped 8 bases, with 12 bases sitting between them. CDR3 length: 13 residues. Germline V gives CDR1 SGHTA, CDR2 FQGNSA. The CDR3 protein is CASSRQVLGELFF. The CDR3, as DNA: TGTGCCAGCAGCCGACAGGTCTTAGGGGAGCTGTTTTTT.

CDR3 loop: CSARDPGRVSEQYF. The CDR3 DNA is TGCAGTGCTAGAGACCCAGGGAGGGTTAGCGAGCAGTACTTC. V usage is TRBV20-1 and J usage is TRBJ2-5; 7 bases align to TRBD2. Matching the DNA end better, TRBJ2-7 makes the J call doubtful. Germline V lookup: CDR1 DFQATT, CDR2 SNEGSKA (reference sequence). The CDR3 consists of 14 residues.

The chain combines TRBV20-1 with TRBJ2-7; no reliable D call. Germline CDR1 DFQATT, CDR2 SNEGSKA (reference sequence). The V end lost 3 bases, the J end lost 0 bases, and 18 bases lay between the germline ends. This CDR3 is 16 amino acids long. The CDR3 nucleotides are TGCAGTGCTAGCGCCCTGAACAGTCCGAGCTCCTACGAGCAGTACTTC. Its translation is CSASALNSPSSYEQYF.

The V gene is TRBV7-2, the J gene TRBJ2-1; D is undetermined. The germline V and J ends were trimmed by 2 bases and 1 base, with 12 bases remaining between them. This CDR3 region has 16 residues. Germline assignment: CDR1 SGHTA and CDR2 FQGNSA. CDR3 in amino acids: CASSLLYQRSYNEQFF. The DNA for the CDR3 is TGTGCCAGCAGCTTATTGTACCAGCGTTCCTACAATGAGCAGTTCTTC. The entire variable domain, with the rest obtained from reference TRBV7-2 and TRBJ2-1, is as follows: GAGVSQSPSNKVTEKGKDVELRCDPISGHTALYWYRQSLGQGLEFLIYFQGNSAPDKSGLPSDRFSAERTGGSVSTLTIQRTQQEDSAVYLCASSLLYQRSYNEQFFGPGTRLTVL.

This clonotype appeared a few times. The chain carries TRBV27 and TRBJ2-3; D not certain. This CDR3 region has 16 residues. From germline, CDR1 is MNHEY and CDR2 SMNVEV (reference sequence). Trimming pared 4 bases from V and 0 bases from J, leaving 14 bases between. CDR3 nucleotide sequence: TGTGCCAGCAGTTGGACGGTCAGCTCTAGCACAGATACGCAGTATTTT. This encodes CASSWTVSSSTDTQYF.

V and J are TRBV21-1 and TRBJ2-1; the DNA was not compared with TRBD1, the D call given in the table. TRBV21-1 is tagged as a pseudogene. This CDR3 contains 22 residues. CDR3 bases: TGTGCCAGCAGCAAAGGGGCTCTTATAGACGGAAATGCAATCCGGGGCTACAATGAGCAGTTCTTC. Protein: CASSKGALIDGNAIRGYNEQFF.

Concerning this clonotype itself: One end of the junction does not line up with germline, which may come from a read error. In DNA, the CDR3 is TGTGCCAGCAGTTTTGTAGGGGGGCTAACAGACACGCAGTATTTT. It is translated as CASSFVGGLTDTQYF. This rearrangement joins TRBV12-3 or TRBV12-4 to TRBJ2-3; D assignment may be TRBD1 or TRBD2 (6 bases each). The CDR3 sequence is 15 residues long.

The gene calls are TRBV4-1 and TRBJ1-2; weak D call: TRBD1 (6 bases). Trimming removed 4 bases from V and 10 bases from J, with 25 bases in between. CDR1 and CDR2 from the germline V gene are MGHRA and YSYEKL. The CDR3 is 16 amino acids. CDR3 amino acids: CASSPRWGGVEPPYTF. In nucleotides, the CDR3 is TGCGCCAGCAGCCCCCGTTGGGGGGGCGTGGAGCCGCCCTACACCTTC.

In this sample, this clonotype turned up a few times. The rearrangement links TRBV4-1 to TRBJ2-3, with TRBD1 matching over 9 bases. This CDR3 has 16 residues. Germline CDR1 and CDR2: MGHRA and YSYEKL. V shed 3 bases, J shed 4 bases, and the junction held 8 bases outside the gene matches. In DNA form, the CDR3 reads TGCGCCAGCAGCCATGCCCCCGGGACAGGGTCAGATACGCAGTATTTT. Protein product: CASSHAPGTGSDTQYF.

This clonotype occurred a few times. This chain uses TRBV12-3 or TRBV12-4 with TRBJ2-1, with TRBD1 matching over 8 bases. There are 16 residues in the CDR3. J gave up 4 bases and V 5 bases, and 10 bases lay outside the gene matches. This CDR3 is CASSPTGATTYNEQFF. As DNA, the CDR3 is TGTGCCAGCAGTCCGACAGGGGCTACTACTTACAATGAGCAGTTCTTC.

The chain links TRBV12-5 to TRBJ2-1; D is ambiguous. The ends were cut back, 7 bases at V and 7 bases at J, with 11 bases in the middle. The germline V gene has CDR1 LGHNT and CDR2 FRNRAP. CDR3 length: 12 residues. The CDR3 here is CASALRENEQFF. CDR3 nucleotides: TGTGCTAGTGCCTTAAGGGAAAATGAGCAGTTCTTC. The whole variable domain, filled in from reference TRBV12-5 and TRBJ2-1, reads DARVTQTPRHKVTEMGQEVTMRCQPILGHNTVFWYRQTMMQGLELLAYFRNRAPLDDSGMPKDRFSAEMPDATLATLKIQPSEPRDSAVYFCASALRENEQFFGPGTRLTVL.

The chain has TRBV12-3 or TRBV12-4 and TRBJ2-7; 8 bases are shared with TRBD1. With V trimmed by 6 bases and J by 5 bases, 9 bases remained unmatched. The CDR3 totals 14 residues. The CDR3 reads CASSGQGWIDEQYF. The CDR3, as DNA: TGTGCCAGCAGCGGACAGGGATGGATCGACGAGCAGTACTTC.

V is TRBV27 and J is TRBJ2-3; tentatively, D is TRBD2 (6 bases). Germline V CDR1 and CDR2: MNHEY, SMNVEV (reference sequence). The length of the CDR3 is 14 residues. The V gene lost 2 bases and the J gene lost 6 bases, with 12 bases spanning the gap. CDR3 DNA sequence: TGTGCCAGCAGTTTAGCGGGGAGGATCGATACGCAGTATTTT. Its translation is CASSLAGRIDTQYF.

The rearrangement joins TRBV7-3 to TRBJ2-1; 8 positions match TRBD2. Trimming removed 0 bases from V and 1 base from J; junction bases left unmatched: 2. In germline, CDR1 is SGHTA, CDR2 FQGTGA. CDR3 length equals 16 residues. CDR3 DNA sequence: TGTGCCAGCAGCTTAACACTAGCGGATTCCTACAATGAGCAGTTCTTC. Translation gives CASSLTLADSYNEQFF.

This clonotype occurred once. The rearrangement uses TRBV20-1 and TRBJ2-7, with D possibly matching TRBD2 (5 bases). V was shortened by 0 bases and J by 3 bases, with 12 bases between the two germline ends. The germline gives CDR1 DFQATT, CDR2 SNEGSKA (reference sequence). The CDR3 has 14 amino acids. CDR3 region: CSARDKDGGYEQYF. The CDR3, as DNA: TGCAGTGCTAGAGATAAGGACGGAGGCTACGAGCAGTACTTC.

The genes are TRBV9 and TRBJ2-7; D is perhaps TRBD2 (6 bases). V was trimmed by 0 bases and J by 1 base, leaving 11 bases between them. The CDR3 extends over 15 amino acids. Germline values: CDR1 SGDLS, CDR2 YYNGEE. CDR3 nucleotide sequence: TGTGCCAGCAGCGTAGGGGACTTAATGTCCTACGAGCAGTACTTC. This codes for CASSVGDLMSYEQYF.

This chain links TRBV4-1 with TRBJ2-7; 8 positions agree with TRBD2. The V gene's germline CDR1 is MGHRA and CDR2 YSYEKL. The CDR3 extends over 15 amino acids. V lost 4 bases and J lost 4; bases outside the gene matches: 9. CDR3 sequence: CASSLDRGGVYEQYF. The DNA for the CDR3 is TGCGCCAGCAGCCTCGACCGGGGGGGCGTGTACGAGCAGTACTTC.

This clonotype was counted at least ten times. The V call is TRBV27, the J call TRBJ2-1; D is unclear. The CDR3 extends over 16 amino acids. Germline assignment: CDR1 MNHEY and CDR2 SMNVEV (reference sequence). V was pared by 0 bases and J by 0 bases, with 9 bases between. The CDR3 region is CASSLSGLSSYNEQFF. Written as DNA, the CDR3 is TGTGCCAGCAGTTTATCGGGGTTAAGCTCCTACAATGAGCAGTTCTTC.

The V call is TRBV7-9, the J call TRBJ1-1; possibly TRBD1 for D (6 bases). Per the germline V gene, CDR1 is SEHNR and CDR2 is FQNEAQ (reference sequence). Between the trimmed V and J ends, which lost 5 bases and 5 bases, there was a span of 15 bases. The CDR3 covers 14 residues. The CDR3 DNA reads TGTGCCAGCAGCACCCCGGGGGCAGGGACTGAAGCTTTCTTT. Its translation is CASSTPGAGTEAFF.